Listed below are T cell receptor beta chains from one sample, sequenced in a study of blood T cell repertoires in COVID-19. Libraries were prepared by immunoSEQ multiplex PCR; TCRdb keeps only in-frame clonotypes and omits some of them. Among about 99,000 clones listed, over 85% were seen once. Sequencing input: peripheral blood. These receptors were obtained from a woman older than 75 in a cohort sampled during active COVID-19. Each CDR3 is given with its conserved first and last residue.

cdr3_aa: CATSQGSNYGYTF
v_call: TRBV6-4
j_call: TRBJ1-2

cdr3_aa: CASRPGGTEAFF
v_call: TRBV2
j_call: TRBJ1-1

cdr3_aa: CASSVSGGGSYNEQFF
v_call: TRBV9
j_call: TRBJ2-1

cdr3_aa: CASSLALSSGNKQFF
v_call: TRBV7-2
j_call: TRBJ2-1

cdr3_aa: CASSRTEETQYF
v_call: TRBV3-1/TRBV3-2
j_call: TRBJ2-5

cdr3_aa: CASGTGSRGYGYTF
v_call: TRBV19
j_call: TRBJ1-2

cdr3_aa: CAISATSGSTHEQYF
v_call: TRBV10-3
j_call: TRBJ2-7

cdr3_aa: CASSLRTAYNEKLFF
v_call: TRBV14
j_call: TRBJ1-4

cdr3_aa: CASSSLGHEQYF
v_call: TRBV18
j_call: TRBJ2-7

cdr3_aa: CASSEGTGRGNGYTF
v_call: TRBV3-1/TRBV3-2
j_call: TRBJ1-2

cdr3_aa: CAWTAGSGNTIYF
v_call: TRBV30
j_call: TRBJ1-3

cdr3_aa: CASSSQGNTNEKLFF
v_call: TRBV7-9
j_call: TRBJ1-4

cdr3_aa: CASSSAGGGYTF
v_call: TRBV12-3/TRBV12-4
j_call: TRBJ1-2

cdr3_aa: CASSPTSGRGTDTQYF
v_call: TRBV3-1/TRBV3-2
j_call: TRBJ2-3

cdr3_aa: CASSPSGQSGAFF
v_call: TRBV23-1
j_call: TRBJ1-1

cdr3_aa: CASSQGVGRATEQYF
v_call: TRBV3-1/TRBV3-2
j_call: TRBJ2-7

cdr3_aa: CASNGGGTDTQYF
v_call: TRBV19
j_call: TRBJ2-3

cdr3_aa: CASSPGGQVPSGEQYF
v_call: TRBV18
j_call: TRBJ2-7

cdr3_aa: CASSGGTPYPTDTQYF
v_call: TRBV6-1
j_call: TRBJ2-3

cdr3_aa: CASSARRGRNNEQFF
v_call: TRBV7-9
j_call: TRBJ2-1

cdr3_aa: CASSVSSGNYNEQFF
v_call: TRBV6-4
j_call: TRBJ2-1

cdr3_aa: CASSRTGVGNTIYF
v_call: TRBV5-8
j_call: TRBJ1-3

cdr3_aa: CAWSLGLAGGPGTGELFF
v_call: TRBV30
j_call: TRBJ2-2

cdr3_aa: CASSLGTSGGTGELFF
v_call: TRBV5-6
j_call: TRBJ2-2

cdr3_aa: CASSPWGVSDYGYTF
v_call: TRBV18
j_call: TRBJ1-2

cdr3_aa: CASSLGLAGQRGAGELFF
v_call: TRBV5-6
j_call: TRBJ2-2

cdr3_aa: CAISDAEETQYF
v_call: TRBV10-3
j_call: TRBJ2-5

cdr3_aa: CASRSIVTVSGSSSTDTQYF
v_call: TRBV12-2
j_call: TRBJ2-3

cdr3_aa: CASRDRELSPLHF
v_call: TRBV12-3/TRBV12-4
j_call: TRBJ1-6

cdr3_aa: CASSPIEAGELFF
v_call: TRBV25-1
j_call: TRBJ2-2

cdr3_aa: CASRRTGVPTDTQYF
v_call: TRBV6-5
j_call: TRBJ2-3

cdr3_aa: CASRRVETQYF
v_call: TRBV6-5
j_call: TRBJ2-5

cdr3_aa: CATSRDRQGEAFF
v_call: TRBV15
j_call: TRBJ1-1

cdr3_aa: CASTAFSGSSYNEQFF
v_call: TRBV28
j_call: TRBJ2-1

cdr3_aa: CASRTGRETQYF
v_call: TRBV5-1
j_call: TRBJ2-5

cdr3_aa: CASGLGLRVCFF
v_call: TRBV12-5
j_call: TRBJ2-1

cdr3_aa: CASTTVSGSEAFF
v_call: TRBV19
j_call: TRBJ1-1

cdr3_aa: CASSLALQDNEQFF
v_call: TRBV7-9
j_call: TRBJ2-1

cdr3_aa: CASSGLAGSEQYF
v_call: TRBV10-1
j_call: TRBJ2-7

cdr3_aa: CASTVGGLAAYEQYF
v_call: TRBV3-1/TRBV3-2
j_call: TRBJ2-7

cdr3_aa: CASSPSSGRASNEQFF
v_call: TRBV19
j_call: TRBJ2-1

cdr3_aa: CASSQGSSGNTIYF
v_call: TRBV2
j_call: TRBJ1-3

cdr3_aa: CASSPGQRASNQPQHF
v_call: TRBV18
j_call: TRBJ1-5

cdr3_aa: CASSEKHQRQLEAFF
v_call: TRBV25-1
j_call: TRBJ1-1